The clone carrying this T cell receptor beta chain has more than one count but fewer than ten. V was clipped by 2 bases and J by 8 bases, with 7 bases between them. This CDR3 contains 12 residues. The germline gives CDR1 SGHTA, CDR2 FQGNSA. The sample is drawn from a study of tumour-infiltrating T cells in Burkitt lymphoma. The wider study: Productive clonality predicted overall and progression-free survival.

The data were produced by immunoSEQ multiplex PCR, yet TCRdb's version contains in-frame clones alone and is incomplete. The table lists some 9,200 clones, less than 65% of them singletons. The gene calls are TRBV7-2 and TRBJ2-1, with unresolved D. This sequence originates from a human donor with diffuse large B-cell lymphoma. Material: tumor tissue. The chain's CDR3 is CASSLTRDEQFF. The CDR3 nucleotides are TGTGCCAGCAGCTTAACCCGCGATGAGCAGTTCTTC.